This record looks at one TCR beta chain sequence and its context. Its target is unknown. Data came from immunoSEQ multiplex PCR; TCRdb stores just in-frame clones and leaves some out. The table has approximately 35,000 clones, roughly 90% seen once; the top ten hold 2.5%. CDR1 MNHNS and CDR2 SASEGT come from the germline V gene. V lost 7 bases and J lost 3, with 16 bases in between. The CDR3 consists of 15 residues. This entry belongs to a study of a mutant IDH1 vaccine in newly diagnosed glioma. The overall study: Mean patient age was about 44 years; approximately 62% were male and about 38% female. Most had both radiotherapy and temozolomide beforehand; others had only one. Study-level results: Pseudoprogression appears to have had no connection to changes in top peripheral T cell clonotypes.

Time point given: week 23, last vaccination. The study gave 300 ug of mutant IDH1 20-mer peptide per vaccine dose, with topical imiquimod. Donor diagnoses consisted of new WHO grade 3 or 4 IDH1-mutant, ATRX-lost astrocytomas. V usage is TRBV6-1 and J usage is TRBJ1-5, with no clear D. This sequence was found in a man aged 40-49 years with glioma. The source was PBMCs, collected from a glioma patient whose treatment included an IDH1 peptide vaccine. CDR3 coding DNA: TGTGCCAGCAACTCTCAGGACGGTTACAATCAGCCCCAGCATTTT. The encoded protein is CASNSQDGYNQPQHF.